What follows are 17 T cell receptor beta chains derived from one specimen sequenced in a study of T-cell memory formation after mild COVID-19. One entry per CDR3 protein results from TCRdb running MiXCR on the 5' RACE reads. The data show 280,000 or so distinct CDR3 sequences, less than 9.5% seen once. The sample taken for sequencing was PBMCs or a T cell subset sorted from them (not recorded which). These receptors all come from a man between 18 and 29 years old who had mild COVID-19 (a few samples of this study predate the infection). Cell type and time point are not known.

This clonotype was found a few times. The V and J genes are TRBV5-1 and TRBJ2-7; no definite D call. The ends were cut back, 2 bases at V and 3 bases at J, with 6 bases in the middle. CDR1 is SGHRS, CDR2 YFSETQ, per germline. The CDR3 is 12 amino acids. The DNA of the CDR3 is TGCGCCAGCAGCTTAGAATTCTACGAGCAGTACTTC. Its translation is CASSLEFYEQYF.

To note about this clonotype: Germline is not matched at one junction end, which may reflect a read error. This chain uses TRBV5-1 with TRBJ1-5, with a possible D match to TRBD1 (5 bases). The germline CDR1 and CDR2 sequences are SGHRS and YFSETQ. This CDR3 contains 14 residues. The CDR3 bases are TGTGCCAGCAGCTGGGGTGGGGGAAACCAGCCCCAGCATTTT. It yields the protein CASSWGGGNQPQHF.

This clonotype was picked up a small number of times. V and J are TRBV5-5 and TRBJ2-2; D unclear. Germline V gene data show CDR1 as SGHKS and CDR2 as YYEKEE (reference sequence). The CDR3 runs 15 residues. The germline V and J ends were trimmed by 2 bases and 2 bases, with 10 bases remaining between them. In nucleotides, the CDR3 is TGTGCCAGCAGCTTTGAACCCGGAAACACCGGGGAGCTGTTTTTT. As protein: CASSFEPGNTGELFF.

This clonotype has only a few counts. V usage is TRBV4-1 and J usage is TRBJ2-1; the match to TRBD2 covers 11 bases. CDR3 size: 15 residues. Germline assignment: CDR1 MGHRA and CDR2 YSYEKL. The trim removed 2 bases at V and 7 bases at J, leaving 4 bases unmatched. The CDR3 here is CASSQPTSGGNEQFF. In DNA, the CDR3 is TGCGCCAGCAGCCAACCAACTAGCGGGGGAAATGAGCAGTTCTTC.

The J gene is TRBJ2-2, the V gene TRBV11-1; D is ambiguous. Germline V gene data show CDR1 as SGHAT and CDR2 as FQDESV (reference sequence). This CDR3 has 12 amino acids. Trimming shortened V by 5 bases and J by 6 bases, and 7 bases separated the two germline ends. The DNA of the CDR3 is TGTGCCAGCAGCCCCCCCGCCGGGGAGCTGTTTTTT. It codes for CASSPPAGELFF.

This sequence joins TRBV27 and TRBJ2-3, with 7 bases fitting TRBD2. Per germline, CDR1 MNHEY and CDR2 SMNVEV (reference sequence). This CDR3 comprises 17 residues. After removal of 6 bases from V and 1 base from J, the junction contained 13 bases not matched to a gene. This CDR3 is CASRKPSRGGGTDTQYF. The CDR3 DNA sequence: TGTGCCAGCAGAAAACCGTCGCGCGGGGGAGGCACAGATACGCAGTATTTT.

This clonotype was seen only a few times. The chain combines TRBV6-6 with TRBJ2-7; D is possibly TRBD1 or TRBD2 (5 bases each). V lost 8 bases and J 3 bases, leaving 11 bases between the germline ends. Looked up from germline, CDR1 is MNHNY and CDR2 is SVGAGI (reference sequence). The CDR3 covers 12 residues. In DNA, the CDR3 is TGTGCCAGCGAGGGGCCGTACTACGAGCAGTACGTC. Amino acid sequence: CASEGPYYEQYV.

This clonotype was detected only a few times. The chain is built from TRBV5-6 and TRBJ2-5; 11 bases are a match to TRBD2. The CDR3 is 15 amino acids. Trimming at V came to 0 bases and at J to 7 bases, leaving 5 bases not matched to a gene. Germline CDR1 reads SGHDT; CDR2 reads YYEEEE. The CDR3 protein is CASSLGSTSGVTQYF. DNA of the CDR3: TGTGCCAGCAGCTTGGGCTCGACTAGCGGGGTGACCCAGTACTTC.

This clonotype was found a few times. The CDR3 loop is CASSLRTGGADDQETQYF. Here the CDR3 DNA reads TGTGCCAGTAGTCTGCGGACAGGGGGCGCGGACGACCAAGAGACCCAGTACTTC. The chain links TRBV19 to TRBJ2-5, with 11 bases fitting TRBD1. The V gene's germline CDR1 is LNHDA and CDR2 SQIVND (reference sequence). Losses at the gene ends were 5 bases for V and 0 bases for J; bases not matched to a gene: 11. The CDR3 extends over 18 amino acids.

The J gene is TRBJ1-2, the V gene TRBV4-3, with 8 positions matching TRBD1. With 1 base clipped from V and 4 bases from J, the junction kept 5 bases outside the gene matches. The CDR3 consists of 15 residues. CDR1 is LGHNA and CDR2 is YSLEER in the germline V gene. The CDR3 DNA is TGCGCCAGCAGCCAAGGCGCAGGGGGCGCCTATGGCTACACCTTC. This translates into CASSQGAGGAYGYTF.

The V call is TRBV6-5, the J call TRBJ2-3; D not certain. This CDR3 is 15 amino acids long. Per the germline V gene, CDR1 is MNHEY and CDR2 is SVGAGI. Trimming cost V 0 bases and J 2 bases, with 9 bases left between them. CDR3 loop: CASSYSAHSTDTQYF. The CDR3 DNA follows: TGTGCCAGCAGTTACTCGGCACACTCCACAGATACGCAGTATTTT.

The gene calls are TRBV13 and TRBJ2-3; 8 bases are shared with TRBD1. Germline trimming cut 4 bases from V and 4 bases from J; bases unmatched to any gene: 7. CDR1 and CDR2 (germline): PRHDT, FYEKMQ (reference sequence). The CDR3 runs 15 residues. The CDR3, as DNA: TGTGCCAGCAGCTATGGGACAGGAGGGGCAGATACGCAGTATTTT. This gives the protein CASSYGTGGADTQYF.

This clonotype has more than one count but fewer than ten. This chain joins TRBV9 and TRBJ1-6; 7 bases fit TRBD1. The CDR3 is 15 amino acids. V trimming: 0 bases; J trimming: 8 bases; junction bases outside the gene matches: 5. The germline V gene encodes CDR1 SGDLS and CDR2 YYNGEE. CDR3 in DNA: TGTGCCAGCAGCGTAGGACAGGGAGGAGATTCACCCCTCCACTTT. It is translated as CASSVGQGGDSPLHF.

This clonotype was seen a few times. The rearrangement uses TRBV7-9 and TRBJ2-2; 8 bases match TRBD1. Losses at the gene ends were 5 bases for V and 4 bases for J; bases not matched to a gene: 9. This CDR3 is built from 16 residues. Germline CDR1 reads SEHNR; CDR2 reads FQNEAQ (reference sequence). CDR3 nucleotide sequence: TGTGCCAGCAGCGACGTCGGACAGGGAGGCACCGGGGAGCTGTTTTTT. Translated: CASSDVGQGGTGELFF. The full variable domain, with the rest looked up from reference TRBV7-9 and TRBJ2-2, is DTGVSQNPRHKITKRGQNVTFRCDPISEHNRLYWYRQTLGQGPEFLTYFQNEAQLEKSRLLSDRFSAERPKGSFSTLEIQRTEQGDSAMYLCASSDVGQGGTGELFFGEGSRLTVL.

This rearrangement joins TRBV9 to TRBJ1-4; the D is unclear. The V gene lost 3 bases and the J gene lost 0 bases, with 18 bases spanning the gap. Germline V gene lookup returns CDR1 SGDLS and CDR2 YYNGEE. There are 18 residues in the CDR3. CDR3 DNA sequence: TGTGCCAGCAGCGCGTATCGTTCAGACGCCTCAACTAATGAAAAACTGTTTTTT. Encoded protein: CASSAYRSDASTNEKLFF.

V is TRBV7-2 and J is TRBJ1-1; possibly TRBD1 for D (6 bases). CDR3 length: 15 residues. Germline CDR1 SGHTA, CDR2 FQGNSA. V lost 1 base to trimming and J lost 4 bases, with 13 bases between them. The CDR3, as DNA: TGTGCCAGCAGCTTAGAGGCAGGGGCAGGCACTGAAGCTTTCTTT. Amino acids: CASSLEAGAGTEAFF.

The chain employs TRBV6-5 and TRBJ2-3; TRBD1 aligns across 9 bases. In germline, CDR1 is MNHEY, CDR2 SVGAGI. The CDR3 loop spans 16 amino acids. With 4 bases clipped from V and 4 bases from J, the junction kept 9 bases outside the gene matches. In nucleotides, the CDR3 is TGTGCCAGCAGTTCCCCCTGGGGACAGGGCCCAGATACGCAGTATTTT. It translates to CASSSPWGQGPDTQYF.